One T cell receptor beta chain is described in this entry. What this receptor recognizes is not known. Base qualities are not provided; no much larger clone lies one nucleotide away. This entry belongs to a study of preoperative IRX-2 immunotherapy in early breast cancer (dated by TCRdb to the late 2010s). The sample's treatment or condition label is to be understood as: preoperative locoregional IRX-2 cytokine immunotherapy. The samples were obtained from a phase Ib study that tested preoperative, locoregional IRX-2 cytokine immunotherapy meant to prime immune responses. Patients with early-stage breast cancer who were given IRX-2 before surgery served as donors. In the germline V gene, CDR1 corresponds to SGHNT and CDR2 to YENEEA. Reading from cysteine to phenylalanine, the CDR3 counts 17 amino acids. The only DNA kept is the CDR3, 51 bases in frame from the first base. Trimming takes 4 bases off V and 5 bases off J; junction bases not matched to a gene: 12.

The protocol used for the library was the immunoSEQ multiplex PCR assay. TCRdb holds this immuneACCESS table with in-frame rearrangements only. Some clones are missing; in checked studies, unresolved V genes explain under half, and the rest has no known cause. The sample table holds 35,000 to 45,000 clones, of which roughly 80% were seen once. 1% to 1.5% of the sample comes from the top ten. This clonotype was obtained from a human donor with breast cancer. The sequences come from tumor tissue, collected after IRX-2 immunotherapy. This sequence uses TRBV11-3 and TRBJ2-1; 9 central bases correspond to TRBD2. The sequenced DNA is TGTGCCAGCAGCTATCCTCGGCTAGCGGGACAGAACAATGAGCAGTTCTTC. Translated, this gives CASSYPRLAGQNNEQFF.